Listed below are T cell receptor beta chains from one sample, sequenced in a study of blood T cell repertoires in COVID-19. Measured with immunoSEQ multiplex PCR; TCRdb has only the in-frame clones, and not every one. The table lists more than 200,000 clones, over 80% of them singletons. The specimen sequenced was peripheral blood. These receptors were taken from a man aged 25 to 45 with COVID-19, enrolled during active disease. Both conserved end residues are part of each CDR3. D genes are given only for firm matches. For some rows the clone size is stated as once, few or many, or as a class when expanded; others skip it.

v_call	d_call	j_call	clone_size	cdr3_aa	cdr3_nt
TRBV30	NA	TRBJ1-5	NA	CAWSRRTGEPQHF	TGTGCCTGGAGTAGGCGGACGGGGGAGCCCCAGCATTTT
TRBV5-4	TRBD1	TRBJ1-4	few	CASSPGQGNEKLFF	TGTGCCAGCAGCCCGGGACAGGGGAATGAAAAACTGTTTTTT
TRBV18	NA	TRBJ1-3	few	CASSPGTPDSGNTIYF	TGTGCCAGCTCCCCCGGGACTCCTGACTCTGGAAACACCATATATTTT
TRBV9	TRBD1	TRBJ1-3	NA	CASSLEGGAGNTIYF	TGTGCCAGCAGCTTGGAAGGGGGCGCCGGAAACACCATATATTTT
TRBV28	TRBD1	TRBJ1-4	NA	CASSRTGYREKLFF	TGTGCCAGCAGTCGGACAGGGTACAGGGAAAAACTGTTTTTT
TRBV30	NA	TRBJ1-1	once	CAWSVLGGMPEAFF	TGTGCCTGGAGTGTACTCGGAGGGATGCCTGAAGCTTTCTTT
TRBV6-5	TRBD1	TRBJ1-5	NA	CASSPRDRGLQPQHF	TGTGCCAGCAGCCCCCGGGACAGGGGGCTTCAGCCCCAGCATTTT
TRBV7-3	TRBD1	TRBJ2-1	NA	CASSSLGPGQGRNEQFF	TGTGCCAGCAGCTCCCTGGGGCCGGGACAGGGGCGGAATGAGCAGTTCTTC
TRBV7-2	NA	TRBJ2-5	NA	CASSLAGAPQETQYF	TGTGCCAGCAGCTTAGCGGGGGCCCCACAAGAGACCCAGTACTTC
TRBV27	TRBD1	TRBJ1-1	NA	CASSSTGVGAFF	TGTGCCAGCAGTTCTACAGGGGTTGGAGCTTTCTTT
TRBV18	NA	TRBJ1-4	NA	CASSPTGSNEKLFF	TGTGCCAGCTCACCAACAGGGAGTAATGAAAAACTGTTTTTT
TRBV11-1	NA	TRBJ2-7	NA	CASSLGPLREQYF	TGTGCCAGCAGCTTAGGGCCACTACGGGAGCAGTACTTC
TRBV5-8	NA	TRBJ2-3	NA	CASSLAYLSTDTQYF	TGTGCCAGCAGCTTAGCGTACCTGAGCACAGATACGCAGTATTTT
TRBV12-5	NA	TRBJ1-1	NA	CASGLVGGTEAFF	TGTGCTAGTGGTTTGGTGGGGGGGACTGAAGCTTTCTTT
TRBV30	NA	TRBJ1-5	once	CAWSVPGGQPQHF	TGTGCCTGGAGTGTTCCCGGTGGTCAGCCCCAGCATTTT
TRBV6-5	NA	TRBJ1-1	NA	CASSRVRMVTEAFF	TGTGCCAGCAGCCGGGTAAGGATGGTCACTGAAGCTTTCTTT
TRBV27	TRBD1	TRBJ1-5	once	CASSLAGGTQPQHF	TGTGCCAGCAGTTTGGCAGGGGGCACCCAGCCCCAGCATTTT
TRBV7-3	NA	TRBJ1-6	NA	CASSLTLGAGKHSPLHF	TGTGCCAGCAGCTTAACGCTTGGGGCAGGGAAGCATTCACCCCTCCACTTT
TRBV15	TRBD2	TRBJ2-7	NA	CATSSGTSGSYEQYF	TGTGCCACCAGCAGCGGGACTAGCGGGAGTTACGAGCAGTACTTC
TRBV12-5	TRBD1	TRBJ2-2	NA	CASALPLQGATGELFF	TGTGCTAGTGCCCTCCCGCTACAGGGGGCCACCGGGGAGCTGTTTTTT
TRBV6-6	TRBD1	TRBJ1-3	NA	CASSPPGQALDTIYF	TGTGCCAGCAGTCCCCCCGGACAGGCGCTGGACACCATATATTTT
TRBV7-9	TRBD1	TRBJ2-1	NA	CASSLWTGGYNEQFF	TGTGCCAGCAGCTTATGGACAGGGGGCTACAATGAGCAGTTCTTC
TRBV29-1	NA	TRBJ2-7	NA	CSVAAQGSMGEQYF	TGCAGCGTTGCGGCCCAGGGGAGCATGGGCGAGCAGTACTTC
TRBV3-1/TRBV3-2	NA	TRBJ2-3	NA	CASSSRGGYTDTQYF	TGTGCCAGCAGCTCCAGGGGCGGATACACAGATACGCAGTATTTT
TRBV5-1	TRBD1	TRBJ2-7	NA	CASSTEGTGTYEQYF	TGCGCCAGCAGCACGGAAGGGACAGGGACCTACGAGCAGTACTTC
TRBV27	NA	TRBJ1-2	NA	CASSRRTPGLVNYGYTF	TGTGCCAGCAGTCGACGAACTCCGGGACTCGTCAACTATGGCTACACCTTC
TRBV19	NA	TRBJ2-1	NA	CASSMEQSPYNEQFF	TGTGCCAGTAGTATGGAACAGAGCCCCTACAATGAGCAGTTCTTC
TRBV28	TRBD2	TRBJ2-7	NA	CASTPSPQREGIYEQYF	TGTGCCAGCACCCCTAGCCCCCAGCGGGAGGGAATCTACGAGCAGTACTTC
TRBV19	TRBD1	TRBJ1-1	NA	CASIQPRQGSMNTEAFF	TGTGCCAGTATTCAACCCCGACAGGGGTCCATGAACACTGAAGCTTTCTTT
TRBV7-2	NA	TRBJ1-2	NA	CASSLSTPAGEGRNGYTF	TGTGCCAGCAGCTTGAGTACCCCAGCAGGGGAGGGGCGAAATGGCTACACCTTC
TRBV9	NA	TRBJ2-2	NA	CASSVGLSTGELFF	TGTGCCAGCAGTGTAGGACTATCCACCGGGGAGCTGTTTTTT
TRBV3-1/TRBV3-2	NA	TRBJ1-3	NA	CASSQWRPRQFGNTIYF	TGTGCCAGCAGCCAGTGGCGGCCCCGACAGTTTGGAAACACCATATATTTT
TRBV28	NA	TRBJ1-2	NA	CASRQTGSNYGYTF	TGTGCCAGCAGACAAACAGGGTCTAACTATGGCTACACCTTC
TRBV5-1	NA	TRBJ1-1	few	CASSSGLNTEAFF	TGCGCCAGCAGCAGCGGCCTGAACACTGAAGCTTTCTTT
TRBV10-1	NA	TRBJ1-2	NA	CASQDRQYGYTF	TGCGCCAGCCAGGACAGACAGTATGGCTACACCTTC
TRBV7-9	NA	TRBJ1-1	NA	CASPPGGQLATEAFF	TGTGCCAGCCCCCCTGGGGGCCAACTCGCCACTGAAGCTTTCTTT
TRBV4-2	TRBD1	TRBJ1-5	NA	CASSQEATGGNQPQHF	TGTGCCAGCAGCCAAGAAGCAACAGGGGGAAATCAGCCCCAGCATTTT
TRBV3-1/TRBV3-2	NA	TRBJ2-7	once	CASSQDPRVSYEQYF	TGTGCCAGCAGCCAAGATCCCAGGGTTAGCTACGAGCAGTACTTC
TRBV7-3	TRBD2	TRBJ2-2	NA	CASSLLAGGPVTGELFF	TGTGCCAGCAGCCTACTGGCGGGGGGGCCGGTCACCGGGGAGCTGTTTTTT
TRBV11-2	TRBD1	TRBJ1-1	NA	CASSSVRDRGYLNTEAFF	TGTGCCAGCAGTTCCGTCCGGGACAGGGGCTACCTGAACACTGAAGCTTTCTTT
TRBV19	NA	TRBJ1-1	NA	CASNREWNTEAFF	TGTGCCAGTAACCGGGAATGGAACACTGAAGCTTTCTTT
TRBV28	NA	TRBJ1-2	NA	CASSLSPRAFGYTF	TGTGCCAGCAGTTTATCGCCCAGGGCATTTGGCTACACCTTC
TRBV11-2	NA	TRBJ1-6	NA	CASSLEQGVNSPLHF	TGTGCCAGCAGCTTAGAACAGGGAGTAAATTCACCCCTCCACTTT
TRBV11-2	NA	TRBJ1-3	NA	CASSLGFRGATGNTIYF	TGTGCCAGCAGCTTAGGGTTTCGGGGGGCGACTGGAAACACCATATATTTT